This TCR beta chain was profiled in a study of type 1 regulatory T cells. Remarks on this clonotype: Its antigen is unknown.

TCRdb reprocessed the reads via MiXCR and lists one record per CDR3 protein. The repertoire consists of tens of thousands of distinct CDR3 sequences, with 62% occurring once and the leading ten covering 1.5% to 2%. Sequenced input: cultured non-Tr1 T cells, either the whole culture or a sorted T cell fraction (not recorded which). This TCR came from a human donor in good health.

DNA of the CDR3: TGTGCCATCAGGCGGACTAGCGTGTCAGAGACCCAGTACTTC. This encodes CAIRRTSVSETQYF. The chain recombines TRBV10-3 with TRBJ2-5, with TRBD2 identical over 9 bases. This CDR3 region has 14 residues. CDR1 is ENHRY and CDR2 is SYGVKD in the germline V gene. J gave up 4 bases and V 6 bases, and 6 bases lay outside the gene matches.